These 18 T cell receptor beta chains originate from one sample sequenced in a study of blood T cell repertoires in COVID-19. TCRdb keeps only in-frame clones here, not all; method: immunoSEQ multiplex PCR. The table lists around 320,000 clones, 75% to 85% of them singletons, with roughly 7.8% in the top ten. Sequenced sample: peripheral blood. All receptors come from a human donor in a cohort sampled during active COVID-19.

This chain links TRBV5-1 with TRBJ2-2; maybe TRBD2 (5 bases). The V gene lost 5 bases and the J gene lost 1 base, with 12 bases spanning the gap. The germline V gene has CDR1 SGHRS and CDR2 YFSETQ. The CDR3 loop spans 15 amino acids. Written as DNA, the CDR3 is TGCGCCAGCAGGGGATCCCGGGAGAACACCGGGGAGCTGTTTTTT. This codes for CASRGSRENTGELFF.

The CDR3 DNA is TGCGCCAGCAGCAGAGGGACAGGGGAAAAAAGAAACACCATATATTTT. It codes for CASSRGTGEKRNTIYF. The rearrangement links TRBV5-1 to TRBJ1-3; 10 bases align to TRBD1. CDR3 size: 16 residues. After removal of 4 bases from V and 5 bases from J, the junction contained 9 bases not matched to a gene. Per the germline V gene, CDR1 is SGHRS and CDR2 is YFSETQ.

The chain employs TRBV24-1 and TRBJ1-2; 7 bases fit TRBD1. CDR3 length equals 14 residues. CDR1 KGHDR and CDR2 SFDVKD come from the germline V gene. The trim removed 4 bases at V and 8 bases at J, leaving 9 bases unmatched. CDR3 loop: CATSDPGTARGYTF. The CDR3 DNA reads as TGTGCCACCAGTGACCCCGGGACAGCTAGAGGCTACACCTTC.

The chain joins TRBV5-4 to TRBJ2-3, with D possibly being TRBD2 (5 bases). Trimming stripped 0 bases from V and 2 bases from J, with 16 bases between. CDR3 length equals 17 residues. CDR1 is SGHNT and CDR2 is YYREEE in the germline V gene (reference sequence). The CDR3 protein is CASSLEIWTLNTDTQYF. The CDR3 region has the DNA TGTGCCAGCAGCTTGGAGATCTGGACTCTAAACACAGATACGCAGTATTTT.

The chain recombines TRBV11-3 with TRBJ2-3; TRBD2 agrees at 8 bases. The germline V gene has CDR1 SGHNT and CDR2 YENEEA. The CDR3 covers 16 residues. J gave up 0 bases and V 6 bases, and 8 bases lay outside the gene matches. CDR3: CASSLRIAGSTDTQYF. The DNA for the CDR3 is TGTGCCAGCAGTTTAAGAATAGCGGGGAGCACAGATACGCAGTATTTT.

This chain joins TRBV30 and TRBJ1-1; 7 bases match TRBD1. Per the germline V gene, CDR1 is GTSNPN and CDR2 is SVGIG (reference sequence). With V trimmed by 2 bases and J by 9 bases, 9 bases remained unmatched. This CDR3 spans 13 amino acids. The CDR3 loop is CAWSPGQAYQAFF. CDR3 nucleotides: TGTGCCTGGAGTCCCGGACAGGCCTACCAAGCTTTCTTT.

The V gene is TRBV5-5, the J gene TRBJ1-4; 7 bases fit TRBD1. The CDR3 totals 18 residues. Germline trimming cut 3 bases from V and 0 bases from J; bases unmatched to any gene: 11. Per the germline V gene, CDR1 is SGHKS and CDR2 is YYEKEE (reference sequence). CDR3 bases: TGTGCCAGCAGCTACCCCCCGGGACAGCTCTCAACTAATGAAAAACTGTTTTTT. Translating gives CASSYPPGQLSTNEKLFF.

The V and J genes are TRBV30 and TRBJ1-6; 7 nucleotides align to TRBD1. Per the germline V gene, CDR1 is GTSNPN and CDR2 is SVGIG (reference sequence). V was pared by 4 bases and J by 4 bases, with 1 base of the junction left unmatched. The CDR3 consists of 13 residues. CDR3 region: CAWKGQYNSPLHF. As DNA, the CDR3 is TGTGCCTGGAAGGGACAGTATAATTCACCCCTCCACTTT.

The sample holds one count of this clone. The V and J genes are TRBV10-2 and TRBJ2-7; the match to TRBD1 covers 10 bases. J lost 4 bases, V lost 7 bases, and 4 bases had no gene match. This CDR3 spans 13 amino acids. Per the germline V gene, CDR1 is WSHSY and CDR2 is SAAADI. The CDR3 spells CASKGQGPYEQYF. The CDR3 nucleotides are TGCGCCAGCAAGGGACAGGGGCCGTACGAGCAGTACTTC.

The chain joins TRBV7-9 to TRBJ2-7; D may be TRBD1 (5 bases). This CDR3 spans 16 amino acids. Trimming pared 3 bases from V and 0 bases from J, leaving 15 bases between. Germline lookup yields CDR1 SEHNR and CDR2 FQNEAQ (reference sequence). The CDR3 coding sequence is TGTGCCAGCAGCTTCCCCCCGGACACGAGCTCCTACGAGCAGTACTTC. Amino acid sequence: CASSFPPDTSSYEQYF.

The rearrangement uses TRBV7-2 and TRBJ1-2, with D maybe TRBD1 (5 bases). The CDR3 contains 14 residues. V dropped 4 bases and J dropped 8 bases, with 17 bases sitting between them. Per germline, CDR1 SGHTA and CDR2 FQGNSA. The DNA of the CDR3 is TGTGCCAGCAGCTCGGCGGGACCCTCGAGGGGCTACACCTTC. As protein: CASSSAGPSRGYTF.

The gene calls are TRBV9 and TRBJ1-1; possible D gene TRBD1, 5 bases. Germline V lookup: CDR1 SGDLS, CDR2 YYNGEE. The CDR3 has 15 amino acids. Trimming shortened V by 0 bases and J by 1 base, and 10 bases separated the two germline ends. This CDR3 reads CASSVVGGRNTEAFF. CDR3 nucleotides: TGTGCCAGCAGCGTAGTCGGGGGTCGGAACACTGAAGCTTTCTTT.

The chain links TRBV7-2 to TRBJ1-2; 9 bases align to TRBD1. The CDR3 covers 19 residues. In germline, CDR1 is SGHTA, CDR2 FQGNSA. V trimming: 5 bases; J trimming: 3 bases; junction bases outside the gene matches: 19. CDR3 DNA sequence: TGTGCCAGCAGCACATTAGATCAACAGGGGGCCGTTCGATACTATGGCTACACCTTC. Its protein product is CASSTLDQQGAVRYYGYTF. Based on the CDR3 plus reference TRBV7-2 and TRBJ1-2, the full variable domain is GAGVSQSPSNKVTEKGKDVELRCDPISGHTALYWYRQSLGQGLEFLIYFQGNSAPDKSGLPSDRFSAERTGGSVSTLTIQRTQQEDSAVYLCASSTLDQQGAVRYYGYTFGSGTRLTVV.

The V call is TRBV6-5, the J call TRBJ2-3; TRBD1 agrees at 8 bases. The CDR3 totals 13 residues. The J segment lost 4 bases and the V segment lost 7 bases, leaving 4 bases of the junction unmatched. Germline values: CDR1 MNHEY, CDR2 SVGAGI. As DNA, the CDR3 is TGTGCCAGCAAGAGACAGGGGCCAGATACGCAGTATTTT. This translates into CASKRQGPDTQYF.

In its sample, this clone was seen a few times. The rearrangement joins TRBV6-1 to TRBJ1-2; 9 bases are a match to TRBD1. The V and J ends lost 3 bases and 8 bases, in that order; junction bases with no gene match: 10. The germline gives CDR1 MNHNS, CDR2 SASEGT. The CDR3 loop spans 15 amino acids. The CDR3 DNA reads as TGTGCCAGCAGTGATCCGACAGGGGGAGTGTGGGGCTACACCTTC. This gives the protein CASSDPTGGVWGYTF.

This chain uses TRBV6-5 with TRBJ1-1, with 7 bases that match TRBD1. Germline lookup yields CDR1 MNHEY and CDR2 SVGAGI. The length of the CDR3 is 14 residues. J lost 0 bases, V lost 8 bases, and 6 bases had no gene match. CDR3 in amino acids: CASQPGGMNTEAFF. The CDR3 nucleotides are TGTGCCAGCCAACCAGGGGGTATGAACACTGAAGCTTTCTTT.

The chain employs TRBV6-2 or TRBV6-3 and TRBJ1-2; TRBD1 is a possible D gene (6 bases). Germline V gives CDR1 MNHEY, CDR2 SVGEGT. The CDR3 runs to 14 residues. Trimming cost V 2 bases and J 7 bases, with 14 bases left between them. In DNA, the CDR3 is TGTGCCAGCAGTTACCGTGGACAGCGCTCTGGCTACACCTTC. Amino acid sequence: CASSYRGQRSGYTF.

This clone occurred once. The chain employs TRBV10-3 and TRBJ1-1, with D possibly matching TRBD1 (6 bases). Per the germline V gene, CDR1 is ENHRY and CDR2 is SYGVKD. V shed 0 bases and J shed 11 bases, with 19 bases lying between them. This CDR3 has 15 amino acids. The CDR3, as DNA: TGTGCCATCAGTGAGTCTTACGGGGAATCAGGGGTGGCTTTCTTT. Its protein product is CAISESYGESGVAFF.